Shown below are 6 T cell receptor beta chains from a single sample sequenced in a study of T cell responses to AZD1222 COVID-19 vaccine. Produced via immunoSEQ multiplex PCR; TCRdb's table is partial and in-frame only. The sample shows some 64,000 clones, roughly 87% of them seen only once. The sample in question was peripheral blood, obtained on day 0 of AZD1222 vaccination. These receptors originate from an adult in good health.

The rearrangement joins TRBV7-2 to TRBJ1-5, with TRBD1 matching 7 bases. Germline CDR1 is SGHTA and CDR2 is FQGNSA. V dropped 4 bases and J dropped 0; count of bases not matched to a gene: 9. This CDR3 is 17 amino acids long. CDR3 sequence reads: CASSSRTGPDSNQPQHF. CDR3 DNA sequence: TGTGCCAGCAGCTCTAGGACAGGACCGGATAGCAATCAGCCCCAGCATTTT. The full variable domain, its missing parts supplied by reference TRBV7-2 and TRBJ1-5, is GAGVSQSPSNKVTEKGKDVELRCDPISGHTALYWYRQSLGQGLEFLIYFQGNSAPDKSGLPSDRFSAERTGGSVSTLTIQRTQQEDSAVYLCASSSRTGPDSNQPQHFGDGTRLSIL.

The V call is TRBV2, the J call TRBJ2-5, with a possible D match to TRBD1 (6 bases). This CDR3 is 12 amino acids long. Trimming took off 9 bases at V and 2 bases at J, with 10 bases between the two ends. The germline V gene encodes CDR1 SNHLY and CDR2 FYNNEI. The CDR3 DNA is TGTGCCAGTAGACAGGAACAAGAGACCCAGTACTTC. Protein sequence: CASRQEQETQYF.

Notes on this clone: This sample also contains other DNA sequences that code for the same CDR3. The V gene is TRBV6-6, the J gene TRBJ1-5, with 8 bases identical to TRBD1. Germline V gene sequence: CDR1 MNHNY, CDR2 SVGAGI (reference sequence). V was pared by 2 bases and J by 5 bases, with 5 bases of the junction left unmatched. This CDR3 region has 15 residues. DNA for the CDR3: TGTGCCAGCAGTTACCCCAACAGGGGGGATCAGCCCCAGCATTTT. This translates into CASSYPNRGDQPQHF.

The chain uses TRBV12-5 and TRBJ1-1; 8 nucleotides match TRBD1. The CDR3 runs 14 residues. Trimming at V came to 1 base and at J to 4 bases, leaving 2 bases not matched to a gene. Germline V gene sequence: CDR1 LGHNT, CDR2 FRNRAP. Written as DNA, the CDR3 is TGTGCTAGTGGTTTGGGACAGGGGAGCACTGAAGCTTTCTTT. This gives the protein CASGLGQGSTEAFF.

The chain combines TRBV12-3 or TRBV12-4 with TRBJ1-1, with D hard to call. V was trimmed by 4 bases and J by 3 bases, leaving 3 bases between them. This CDR3 is 11 amino acids long. The CDR3: CASSSYTEAFF. The DNA for the CDR3 is TGTGCCAGCAGTTCGTACACTGAAGCTTTCTTT.

The chain employs TRBV2 and TRBJ1-2, with 8 bases fitting TRBD1. Germline CDR1 SNHLY, CDR2 FYNNEI. V trimming: 7 bases; J trimming: 7 bases; junction bases outside the gene matches: 14. The CDR3 consists of 15 residues. The CDR3 loop reads CASIRAQGAQIGYTF. Written as DNA, the CDR3 is TGTGCCAGCATCCGAGCCCAGGGGGCGCAAATTGGCTACACCTTC.